Following are 17 T cell receptor beta chains from one sample sequenced in a study of Ad26.COV2.S vaccination and SARS-CoV-2 variants. TCRdb keeps only in-frame clones here, not all; method: immunoSEQ multiplex PCR. Counted here are some 290,000 clones, around 83% occurring once; the ten biggest clones make up roughly 2.1%. Treatment specified: some 19 received Ad26.COV2.S at low or high dose, single or two shots; about five received placebo; per-sample allocation not given. Sampling occurred on day 63 after the first vaccine or placebo injection. The sequencing here drew on peripheral blood, taken in a trial of Ad26.COV2.S vaccine versus placebo. All receptors derive from a person between 18 and 65 years old who received the Ad26.COV2.S COVID-19 vaccine or a placebo.

CDR3 protein: CASSDRGRGTGELFF. The CDR3 bases are TGTGCCAGCAGTGACAGGGGGCGCGGCACCGGGGAGCTGTTTTTT. This sequence joins TRBV6-4 and TRBJ2-2, with 7 bases matching TRBD1. CDR3 length equals 15 residues. V gave up 2 bases and J gave up 4 bases; unmatched junction bases: 4. Germline assignment: CDR1 MRHNA and CDR2 SNTAGT.

V and J are TRBV19 and TRBJ1-2; D ambiguous. The V gene lost 7 bases and the J gene lost 2 bases, with 5 bases spanning the gap. CDR1 is LNHDA, CDR2 SQIVND, per germline (reference sequence). The CDR3 is 11 residues long. This CDR3 is CASKTNYGYTF. The CDR3 nucleotides read TGTGCCAGTAAAACAAACTATGGCTACACCTTC.

The genes are TRBV7-9 and TRBJ2-7, with D tentatively TRBD1 (6 bases). The CDR3 has 13 residues. Between the trimmed V and J ends, which lost 5 bases and 5 bases, there was a span of 13 bases. Per the germline V gene, CDR1 is SEHNR and CDR2 is FQNEAQ (reference sequence). The CDR3 spells CASSPNQGNEQYF. CDR3 in DNA: TGTGCCAGCAGCCCTAATCAGGGGAACGAGCAGTACTTC.

V and J are TRBV7-2 and TRBJ2-7; D might be TRBD1 (5 bases). Germline loops: CDR1 SGHTA, CDR2 FQGNSA. The germline V and J ends were trimmed by 5 bases and 0 bases, with 20 bases remaining between them. The length of the CDR3 is 17 residues. The CDR3: CASSPKTTPRGSYEQYF. The CDR3 DNA follows: TGTGCCAGCAGCCCGAAAACAACGCCAAGGGGCTCCTACGAGCAGTACTTC.

This chain connects TRBV7-2 to TRBJ2-7; 12 positions match TRBD1. V dropped 5 bases and J dropped 6; count of bases not matched to a gene: 8. The CDR3 has 15 residues. The germline V gene has CDR1 SGHTA and CDR2 FQGNSA. The CDR3 spells CASSPGTGGKGEQYF. The CDR3 region has the DNA TGTGCCAGCAGCCCAGGGACAGGGGGCAAGGGCGAGCAGTACTTC.

The rearrangement links TRBV30 to TRBJ1-1; 8 nucleotides agree with TRBD1. The CDR3 is made up of 14 amino acids. Germline CDR1 GTSNPN, CDR2 SVGIG (reference sequence). The ends lost 3 bases at V and 8 bases at J; junction bases unmatched: 11. Written as DNA, the CDR3 is TGTGCCTGGAGGAGGACAGGGAACGGCGGAGAAGCTTTCTTT. It specifies CAWRRTGNGGEAFF. The full variable domain, with the rest looked up from reference TRBV30 and TRBJ1-1, is SQTIHQWPATLVQPVGSPLSLECTVEGTSNPNLYWYRQAAGRGLQLLFYSVGIGQISSEVPQNLSASRPQDRQFILSSKKLLLSDSGFYLCAWRRTGNGGEAFFGQGTRLTVV.

The chain employs TRBV6-5 and TRBJ2-1, with 10 bases lining up with TRBD2. Unmatched junction bases numbered 4, after V lost 6 bases and J lost 2 bases. The CDR3 contains 15 residues. Germline V CDR1 and CDR2: MNHEY, SVGAGI. The CDR3 bases are TGTGCCAGCAGCCGAACTAGCGGGGCCTACAATGAGCAGTTCTTC. Translated: CASSRTSGAYNEQFF.

This chain connects TRBV12-2 to TRBJ2-1; the table's D call, TRBD1, has no DNA check behind it. TRBV12-2 is recorded as a pseudogene. The CDR3 is made up of 14 amino acids. Here the CDR3 DNA reads TGTGCAAGTCGTGGGCAGGGAATGTACAATGAGCAGTTCTTC. This sequence encodes CASRGQGMYNEQFF.

This chain uses TRBV30 with TRBJ1-6; possibly TRBD1 for D (6 bases). Germline CDR1 and CDR2: GTSNPN and SVGIG (reference sequence). V lost 0 bases and J 10 bases, leaving 13 bases between the germline ends. CDR3 length: 14 amino acids. Written as DNA, the CDR3 is TGTGCCTGGAGTGTTGTTGCCAGGGGATCACCCCTCCACTTT. Residues: CAWSVVARGSPLHF.

This sequence joins TRBV4-3 and TRBJ2-5; possible D gene TRBD2, 5 bases. Trimming shortened V by 1 base and J by 2 bases, and 26 bases separated the two germline ends. Germline-derived CDR1 and CDR2 are LGHNA and YSLEER. CDR3 length: 20 residues. CDR3 DNA sequence: TGCGCCAGCAGCCAAGTAGCTGGCTGGGCCGGAGGACGGCTACAAGAGACCCAGTACTTC. Amino acids: CASSQVAGWAGGRLQETQYF.

The V call is TRBV4-1, the J call TRBJ1-6; D possibly corresponds to TRBD1 (5 bases). V was pared by 3 bases and J by 6 bases, with 12 bases between. The CDR3 sequence is 15 residues long. Per the germline V gene, CDR1 is MGHRA and CDR2 is YSYEKL. The DNA for the CDR3 is TGCGCCAGCAGCCAGGGGAGGGGCAGTAATTCACCCCTCCACTTT. Translated, it gives CASSQGRGSNSPLHF.

The J gene is TRBJ1-6, the V gene TRBV4-3; D is unclear. V lost 3 bases and J lost 10, with 7 bases in between. This CDR3 is built from 12 residues. Germline CDR1 and CDR2: LGHNA and YSLEER. Written as DNA, the CDR3 is TGCGCCAGCAGCCAGGATCGATCACCCCTCCACTTT. Its translation: CASSQDRSPLHF.

The count of this clone is one. The V gene is TRBV15, the J gene TRBJ2-5; 7 bases fit TRBD2. There are 16 residues in the CDR3. V dropped 4 bases and J dropped 5; count of bases not matched to a gene: 13. The germline V gene has CDR1 LNHNV and CDR2 YYDKDF (reference sequence). The CDR3 DNA reads TGTGCCACCAGCACAAATCTAGCGGCGGGGAAGGAGACCCAGTACTTC. Protein sequence: CATSTNLAAGKETQYF.

The genes are TRBV5-8 and TRBJ2-2; D gene uncertain. The CDR3 loop spans 15 amino acids. Trimming stripped 1 base from V and 0 bases from J, with 7 bases between. Germline CDR1 SGHTS, CDR2 YDEGEE. Here the CDR3 reads CASSLRTANTGELFF. As DNA, the CDR3 is TGTGCCAGCAGCTTGCGGACCGCGAACACCGGGGAGCTGTTTTTT.

V gene TRBV5-8 combines with J gene TRBJ1-4, with 7 bases that match TRBD1. The CDR3 is 15 residues long. Germline V gene lookup returns CDR1 SGHTS and CDR2 YDEGEE. After removal of 3 bases from V and 3 bases from J, the junction contained 5 bases not matched to a gene. The CDR3 bases are TGTGCCAGCAGCTATGACAGGGTGGCTAATGAAAAACTGTTTTTT. This codes for CASSYDRVANEKLFF. The whole variable domain, remainder taken from reference TRBV5-8 and TRBJ1-4, is EAGVTQSPTHLIKTRGQQATLRCSPISGHTSVYWYQQALGLGLQFLLWYDEGEERNRGNFPPRFSGRQFPNYSSELNVNALELEDSALYLCASSYDRVANEKLFFGSGTQLSVL.

This chain links TRBV4-2 with TRBJ1-5; weak D call: TRBD1 (6 bases). Deletions cut 4 bases from V and 0 bases from J, with 13 bases between. Germline V gene sequence: CDR1 LGHNA, CDR2 YNFKEQ. The CDR3 runs 16 residues. The CDR3 spells CASSRTGILSNQPQHF. DNA for the CDR3: TGTGCCAGCAGCCGAACAGGGATCCTTAGCAATCAGCCCCAGCATTTT.

This chain uses TRBV6-5 with TRBJ2-2, with D tentatively TRBD2 (5 bases). Germline CDR1 reads MNHEY; CDR2 reads SVGAGI. V was trimmed by 6 bases and J by 6 bases, leaving 17 bases between them. This CDR3 has 15 amino acids. CDR3 sequence (DNA): TGTGCCAGCAGCAGAGTTGCGTACGGGGCCGGGGAGCTGTTTTTT. Amino acids: CASSRVAYGAGELFF.